This TCR beta chain was sequenced in a study of shared clonotypes between healthy human individuals. Remarks on this clone: Other nucleotide sequences in the sample specify the same CDR3.

Germline CDR1 is SGHRS and CDR2 is YFSETQ. The CDR3 is made up of 13 amino acids. V was cut by 2 bases and J by 2 bases, with 6 bases left in between. The assay was run at deep level. Sorted-subset replicate PCR reactions contained 200 ng DNA, corresponding to about 30,000 T cell genomes. Sequencing was performed with immunoSEQ multiplex PCR; in TCRdb, only in-frame clones are kept and a portion is missing. Altogether around 2.5 million clones are present, roughly 93% being singletons, with the ten largest covering about 0.34%. The source of this sequence is a man younger than 35 in good health. Some clones in this sample may be carry-over from other donors' samples. Sequencing was carried out using naive CD4+ T cells from PBMCs. The subset here: CD45RA+ positively selected. The chain joins TRBV5-1 to TRBJ2-3; TRBD1 might be the D (5 bases). The CDR3, as DNA: TGCGCCAGCAGCTTACAGGACACAGATACGCAGTATTTT. Its translation: CASSLQDTDTQYF.